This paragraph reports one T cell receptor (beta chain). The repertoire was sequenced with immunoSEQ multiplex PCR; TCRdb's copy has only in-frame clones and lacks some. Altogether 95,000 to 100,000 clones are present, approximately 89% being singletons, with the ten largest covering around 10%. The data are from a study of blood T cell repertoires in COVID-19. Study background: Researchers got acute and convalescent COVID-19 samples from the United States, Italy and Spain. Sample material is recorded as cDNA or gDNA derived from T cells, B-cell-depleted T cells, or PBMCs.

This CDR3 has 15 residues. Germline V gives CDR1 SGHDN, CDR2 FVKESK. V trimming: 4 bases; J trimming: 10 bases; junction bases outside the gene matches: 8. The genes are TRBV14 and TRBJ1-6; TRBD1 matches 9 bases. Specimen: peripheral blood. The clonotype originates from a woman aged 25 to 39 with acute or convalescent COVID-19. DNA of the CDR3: TGTGCCAGCAGCCTTGGACAGGGGTACCGATCACCCCTCCACTTT. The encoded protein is CASSLGQGYRSPLHF.